This T cell receptor (beta chain) was captured in a study of graft-versus-host responses after intestinal transplantation. Trimming cost V 4 bases and J 7 bases, with 16 bases left between them. Per the germline V gene, CDR1 is SNHLY and CDR2 is FYNNEI. The CDR3 is 14 amino acids. Sequencing used immunoSEQ multiplex PCR; TCRdb keeps in-frame clones, though not all of them. The table lists tens of thousands of clones, 90% of them singletons. Worth noting for this clone: Its antigen is currently unknown.

The sample consisted of unstimulated CD8+ T cells sorted from spleen or lymph node cells, taken before transplant. The rearrangement uses TRBV2 and TRBJ2-5; D call uncertain. The TCR sequence derives from a human donor who was the organ donor for an intestinal transplant. The CDR3 sequence: CASSGSRSVGTQYF. DNA for the CDR3: TGTGCCAGCAGTGGATCAAGGAGCGTAGGGACCCAGTACTTC. The full variable domain, completed using reference TRBV2 and TRBJ2-5, is EPEVTQTPSHQVTQMGQEVILRCVPISNHLYFYWYRQILGQKVEFLVSFYNNEISEKSEIFDDQFSVERPDGSNFTLKIRSTKLEDSAMYFCASSGSRSVGTQYFGPGTRLLVL.